The 11 T cell receptor beta chains listed next were all sequenced from one sample in a study of technical replicates of blood from several donors. Clones were read by immunoSEQ multiplex PCR, and TCRdb kept only the in-frame ones, dropping some. The sample yields under 85,000 clones, more than 90% seen once. The specimen sequenced was T cells isolated from PBMCs. The source of these receptors is a human donor in good health.

This chain uses TRBV7-2 with TRBJ2-7; 12 bases line up with TRBD2. CDR3 length: 16 amino acids. V was clipped by 3 bases and J by 0 bases; unmatched bases: 3. The germline CDR1 and CDR2 sequences are SGHTA and FQGNSA. CDR3 nucleotides: TGTGCCAGCAGCTTGGGACTAGCGGGCACCTCCTACGAGCAGTACTTC. Translating it yields CASSLGLAGTSYEQYF.

The chain links TRBV5-1 to TRBJ1-1; D unclear. Trimming cost V 1 base and J 0 bases, with 10 bases left between them. CDR3 length equals 15 residues. The germline V gene has CDR1 SGHRS and CDR2 YFSETQ. DNA of the CDR3: TGCGCCAGCAGCTTGACAGAATCGATGAACACTGAAGCTTTCTTT. Residues: CASSLTESMNTEAFF.

V is TRBV2 and J is TRBJ2-3; the D gene is possibly TRBD2 (5 bases). Trimming removed 10 bases from V and 8 bases from J, with 7 bases in between. The germline gives CDR1 SNHLY, CDR2 FYNNEI. CDR3 length: 9 residues. The CDR3: CAIEGTQYF. The CDR3 DNA follows: TGTGCCATTGAGGGTACGCAGTATTTT. Filled out from reference TRBV2 and TRBJ2-3, the complete variable domain reads EPEVTQTPSHQVTQMGQEVILRCVPISNHLYFYWYRQILGQKVEFLVSFYNNEISEKSEIFDDQFSVERPDGSNFTLKIRSTKLEDSAMYFCAIEGTQYFGPGTRLTVL.

This CDR3 is CASSLGVTGNEKLFF. In DNA, the CDR3 is TGCGCCAGCAGCTTGGGGGTCACGGGGAATGAAAAACTGTTTTTT. V and J are TRBV5-1 and TRBJ1-4; D is uncertain. The CDR3 length is 15 residues. From germline, CDR1 is SGHRS and CDR2 YFSETQ. V was cut by 0 bases and J by 5 bases, with 11 bases left in between. Full variable domain (remainder filled in from reference TRBV5-1 and TRBJ1-4): KAGVTQTPRYLIKTRGQQVTLSCSPISGHRSVSWYQQTPGQGLQFLFEYFSETQRNKGNFPGRFSGRQFSNSRSEMNVSTLELGDSALYLCASSLGVTGNEKLFFGSGTQLSVL.

The J gene is TRBJ1-1, the V gene TRBV6-6; no firm D call. The CDR3 totals 12 residues. The V gene's germline CDR1 is MNHNY and CDR2 SVGAGI (reference sequence). Trimming cost V 0 bases and J 6 bases, with 5 bases left between them. The CDR3 sequence: CASSYSRSEAFF. Here the CDR3 DNA reads TGTGCCAGCAGTTACTCGCGATCTGAAGCTTTCTTT.

There are a few counts of this clone. The chain uses TRBV19 and TRBJ1-1; the D is unclear. This CDR3 is 13 amino acids long. CDR1 and CDR2 from the germline V gene are LNHDA and SQIVND (reference sequence). Trimming cost V 6 bases and J 1 base, with 9 bases left between them. CDR3 loop: CASRSDSNTEAFF. For the CDR3, the DNA is TGTGCCAGTAGGTCGGACTCGAACACTGAAGCTTTCTTT.

The chain uses TRBV10-3 and TRBJ1-1, with 10 bases matching TRBD1. The junction had 4 bases not matched to a gene; V was cut back by 4 bases and J by 5 bases. Germline V gives CDR1 ENHRY, CDR2 SYGVKD. The CDR3 covers 14 residues. DNA of the CDR3: TGTGCCATCAGTGGCACGGGACAGGGGACTGAAGCTTTCTTT. Translated: CAISGTGQGTEAFF.

The rearrangement links TRBV9 to TRBJ1-3, with a tentative D call TRBD1 (5 bases). Between the trimmed V and J ends, which lost 4 bases and 3 bases, there was a span of 14 bases. Germline assignment: CDR1 SGDLS and CDR2 YYNGEE. This CDR3 is 15 amino acids long. The CDR3, as DNA: TGTGCCAGCAGCTCTCTTAGGGGTCTTGGAAACACCATATATTTT. Protein sequence: CASSSLRGLGNTIYF.

CDR3 sequence (DNA): TGTGCCAGCAGTTCTCAGCGGGGAGGATTGAACACTGAAGCTTTCTTT. It is translated as CASSSQRGGLNTEAFF. The chain recombines TRBV28 with TRBJ1-1, with D unresolved. V lost 4 bases and J lost 0, with 15 bases in between. The germline V gene encodes CDR1 MDHEN and CDR2 SYDVKM. The CDR3 extends over 16 amino acids. Full variable domain (remainder filled in from reference TRBV28 and TRBJ1-1): DVKVTQSSRYLVKRTGEKVFLECVQDMDHENMFWYRQDPGLGLRLIYFSYDVKMKEKGDIPEGYSVSREKKERFSLILESASTNQTSMYLCASSSQRGGLNTEAFFGQGTRLTVV.

The chain employs TRBV27 and TRBJ2-7, with 7 bases lining up with TRBD2. CDR1 and CDR2 (germline): MNHEY, SMNVEV (reference sequence). The J segment lost 3 bases and the V segment lost 7 bases, leaving 12 bases of the junction unmatched. The CDR3 is 15 amino acids. DNA of the CDR3: TGTGCCAGCATCTTTATGGCGGAGCGGGGCTACGAGCAGTACTTC. This codes for CASIFMAERGYEQYF.

DNA of the CDR3: TGTGCCAGCAGCAATATGGGACAGGGGAAAGAGACCCAGTACTTC. It is translated as CASSNMGQGKETQYF. J is TRBJ2-5 and V is TRBV11-2; 10 bases align to TRBD1. Germline CDR1 is SGHAT and CDR2 is FQNNGV. Losses at the gene ends were 5 bases for V and 3 bases for J; bases not matched to a gene: 6. The CDR3 covers 15 residues.